The 10 T cell receptor beta chains reported below all come from one sample, sequenced in a study of OX40 agonist ivuxolimab in advanced cancers. Profiling relied on immunoSEQ multiplex PCR, and the TCRdb table lists in-frame clones only, not all of them. The table records 25,000 to 40,000 clones, around 84% of them present only once. The input for sequencing was CD4+ or CD8+ T cells sorted from blood, taken in a trial of the OX40 agonist ivuxolimab. These receptors were collected from an adult with an advanced solid tumor such as melanoma, head and neck, liver or kidney cancer.

The sample holds a few counts of this clone. This rearrangement joins TRBV11-2 to TRBJ1-2; D is uncertain. The CDR3 runs 13 residues. Trimming cost V 5 bases and J 8 bases, with 15 bases left between them. CDR1 SGHAT and CDR2 FQNNGV come from the germline V gene. CDR3 loop: CASSLSLHQGYTF. For the CDR3, the DNA is TGTGCCAGCAGCCTGTCCCTACATCAGGGCTACACCTTC. Supplemented by reference TRBV11-2 and TRBJ1-2, the full variable domain reads EAGVAQSPRYKIIEKRQSVAFWCNPISGHATLYWYQQILGQGPKLLIQFQNNGVVDDSQLPKDRFSAERLKGVDSTLKIQPAKLEDSAVYLCASSLSLHQGYTFGSGTRLTVV.

The chain joins TRBV15 to TRBJ2-7; 7 bases align to TRBD1. V trimming: 3 bases; J trimming: 6 bases; junction bases outside the gene matches: 8. This CDR3 has 14 residues. Germline CDR1 LNHNV, CDR2 YYDKDF (reference sequence). The DNA for the CDR3 is TGTGCCACCAGCAGGGGGTTCGAGGGGGCCGAGCAGTACTTC. Translating gives CATSRGFEGAEQYF.

The chain uses TRBV5-4 and TRBJ2-3; 9 bases fit TRBD1. Unmatched junction bases numbered 2, after V lost 0 bases and J lost 3 bases. This CDR3 region has 15 residues. Germline V gene sequence: CDR1 SGHNT, CDR2 YYREEE (reference sequence). CDR3 nucleotides: TGTGCCAGCAGCTTGGGGGACAGGGCGACAGATACGCAGTATTTT. This sequence encodes CASSLGDRATDTQYF.

CDR3 sequence (DNA): TGCGCCAGCAGCCAAGGGGGTCGATATATGAACACTGAAGCTTTCTTT. Amino acid sequence: CASSQGGRYMNTEAFF. The V call is TRBV4-3, the J call TRBJ1-1; D is uncertain. The CDR3 spans 16 residues. Germline CDR1 LGHNA, CDR2 YSLEER. V gave up 1 base and J gave up 0 bases, with 12 bases separating them.

The rearrangement links TRBV6-5 to TRBJ2-3; no clear D gene. The CDR3 is 15 residues long. Germline CDR1 and CDR2: MNHEY and SVGAGI. V lost 4 bases and J 2 bases, leaving 13 bases between the germline ends. CDR3: CASSSRGSDTDTQYF. In nucleotides, the CDR3 is TGTGCCAGCAGTTCCCGTGGCTCGGACACAGATACGCAGTATTTT.

V and J are TRBV5-1 and TRBJ2-5; D unclear. V shed 2 bases and J shed 1 base, with 9 bases lying between them. The CDR3 spans 14 residues. Germline CDR1 is SGHRS and CDR2 is YFSETQ. The CDR3 sequence: CASSLPAPQETQYF. The CDR3 DNA reads TGCGCCAGCAGCTTACCAGCGCCCCAAGAGACCCAGTACTTC. The full variable domain, its missing parts supplied by reference TRBV5-1 and TRBJ2-5, is KAGVTQTPRYLIKTRGQQVTLSCSPISGHRSVSWYQQTPGQGLQFLFEYFSETQRNKGNFPGRFSGRQFSNSRSEMNVSTLELGDSALYLCASSLPAPQETQYFGPGTRLLVL.

This chain joins TRBV11-2 and TRBJ2-5; D unresolved. TRBJ2-7 explains the end of the DNA better; the J call may be wrong. Germline values: CDR1 SGHAT, CDR2 FQNNGV. CDR3 length: 11 amino acids. CDR3 residues: CASSSYYEQYF. The DNA for the CDR3 is TGTGCCAGCAGCTCTTACTACGAGCAGTACTTC.

This clone appeared a single time. The V and J genes are TRBV6-4 and TRBJ2-5, with 10 bases fitting TRBD1. The V gene's germline CDR1 is MRHNA and CDR2 SNTAGT. V shed 5 bases, J shed 3 bases, and the junction held 3 bases outside the gene matches. The CDR3 totals 14 residues. The CDR3 DNA reads TGTGCCAGCAGTCCGACAGGGGGCGAAGAGACCCAGTACTTC. Amino acid sequence: CASSPTGGEETQYF.

The V gene is TRBV7-9, the J gene TRBJ2-3; D is unresolved. The length of the CDR3 is 16 residues. V lost 6 bases, J lost 0 bases, and 16 bases lay in between. From germline, CDR1 is SEHNR and CDR2 FQNEAQ (reference sequence). Here the CDR3 reads CASSPPYTSSTDTQYF. The CDR3, as DNA: TGTGCCAGCAGTCCACCCTATACCTCTAGCACAGATACGCAGTATTTT.

The rearrangement uses TRBV4-3 and TRBJ1-1; TRBD1 aligns across 7 bases. The CDR3 sequence is 15 residues long. Germline V gives CDR1 LGHNA, CDR2 YSLEER. Trimming removed 2 bases from V and 1 base from J; junction bases left unmatched: 4. The CDR3 coding sequence is TGCGCCAGCAGCCAATTACAGGGGCGGAACACTGAAGCTTTCTTT. As protein: CASSQLQGRNTEAFF.